The clone carrying this TCR beta chain was counted a few times. From the RACE reads, TCRdb called clonotypes with MiXCR, one entry per CDR3 protein. Of 110,000 to 150,000 distinct CDR3 sequences in the sample, about an eighth are singletons; the top ten hold about 1.3%. The time point was: patch test 2, 6 weeks after DPC sensitization. Treatment: therapeutic diphenylcyclopropenone sensitization with weekly scalp DPC. The germline V and J ends were trimmed by 0 bases and 12 bases, with 12 bases remaining between them. In germline, CDR1 is LGHNA, CDR2 YSLEER. The CDR3 totals 14 residues. The sample originates from a study of human T cells and chemical hapten exposure. On the study more broadly: Weekly diphenylcyclopropenone doses were given to patients' scalps across the roughly 25-week study. The variation in per-sample TCR yields arose mainly from small differences in pooled library volumes.

The sequenced sample was whole blood, obtained in connection with sensitization to the hapten diphenylcyclopropenone (DPC). The origin of this receptor is a woman between 50 and 59 years old with alopecia areata. Some clones in this sample may be carry-over from other donors' samples. V gene TRBV4-3 combines with J gene TRBJ1-6; possibly TRBD1 for D (5 bases). CDR3 protein: CASSQDPGRLPLHF. For the CDR3, the DNA is TGCGCCAGCAGCCAAGATCCGGGACGCCTACCCCTCCACTTT.